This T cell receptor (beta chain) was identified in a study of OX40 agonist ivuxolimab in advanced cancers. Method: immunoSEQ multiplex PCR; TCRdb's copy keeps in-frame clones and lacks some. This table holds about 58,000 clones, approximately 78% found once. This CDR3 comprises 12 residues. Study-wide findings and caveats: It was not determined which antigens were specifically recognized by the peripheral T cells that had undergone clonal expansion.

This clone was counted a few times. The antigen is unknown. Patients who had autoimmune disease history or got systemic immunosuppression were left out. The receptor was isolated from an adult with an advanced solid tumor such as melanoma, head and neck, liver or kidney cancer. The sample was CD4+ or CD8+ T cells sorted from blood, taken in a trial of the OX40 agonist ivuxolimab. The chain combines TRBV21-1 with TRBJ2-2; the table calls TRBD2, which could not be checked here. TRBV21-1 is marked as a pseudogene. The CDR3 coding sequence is TGTGCCAGCAGCAAAATCCTCGGGGAGCTGTTTTTT. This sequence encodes CASSKILGELFF.